A single sample is the source of the 20 T cell receptor beta chains below, sequenced in a study of blood T cells in healthy people across ages. Then a second PCR, running roughly 6 to 11 cycles, was carried out with a sample-barcoded 5' primer and a J-beta primer mix. TCRdb reprocessed the 5' RACE reads with MiXCR, giving one entry per CDR3 protein. The sample lists about 1,500,000 distinct CDR3 sequences; about 40% were seen once. Material: blood. The receptor source for this set is a woman aged 18 to 35 in good health.

The V call is TRBV7-2, the J call TRBJ2-2; D gene unclear. The V gene's germline CDR1 is SGHTA and CDR2 FQGNSA. The germline V and J ends were trimmed by 1 base and 4 bases, with 10 bases remaining between them. The CDR3 covers 15 residues. In nucleotides, the CDR3 is TGTGCCAGCAGCTTAGGTTGGGCGGTCACCGGGGAGCTGTTTTTT. It specifies CASSLGWAVTGELFF.

This clonotype was seen only a few times. This chain uses TRBV12-3 or TRBV12-4 with TRBJ2-2, with TRBD2 as a possible D gene (6 bases). This CDR3 has 15 residues. V gave up 5 bases and J gave up 4 bases, with 14 bases separating them. Here the CDR3 DNA reads TGTGCCAGCAGTATGCCGGGACTCTCCACCGGGGAGCTGTTTTTT. It encodes CASSMPGLSTGELFF.

This clonotype was picked up many times. V is TRBV7-2 and J is TRBJ2-1; D not certain. This CDR3 has 14 residues. Trimming took 5 bases from V and 7 from J, leaving 15 bases between them. Germline V CDR1 and CDR2: SGHTA, FQGNSA. CDR3 loop: CASSAGRPPNEQFF. In DNA, the CDR3 is TGTGCCAGCAGCGCCGGCCGGCCCCCAAATGAGCAGTTCTTC.

Comment on this clonotype: Germline and junction disagree at one end, which may indicate a read error. The rearrangement links TRBV4-2 to TRBJ2-7, with 8 bases lining up with TRBD1. CDR3 length: 13 amino acids. CDR1 is LGHNA, CDR2 YNFKEQ, per germline. CDR3 nucleotide sequence: TGTGCCGGCAGCCCGGGACAGGCCTTCGAGCAGTACTTC. This codes for CAGSPGQAFEQYF.

The CDR3, as DNA: TGCAGTGCTTCTCCAGGAACCTACGAGCAGTACTTC. Its protein product is CSASPGTYEQYF. V usage is TRBV20-1 and J usage is TRBJ2-7, with unresolved D. The length of the CDR3 is 12 residues. The germline V gene encodes CDR1 DFQATT and CDR2 SNEGSKA (reference sequence). The V end was cut by 5 bases, the J end by 2 bases, with 10 bases between.

The chain combines TRBV5-1 with TRBJ2-1; 7 positions match TRBD2. Trimming cost V 5 bases and J 1 base; bases outside gene matches: 6. This CDR3 spans 15 amino acids. Germline-derived CDR1 and CDR2 are SGHRS and YFSETQ. Here the CDR3 DNA reads TGCGCCAGCAGTGGGGAGGGAATGTCCTACAATGAGCAGTTCTTC. Its translation is CASSGEGMSYNEQFF.

The V and J genes are TRBV19 and TRBJ1-1, with 10 positions matching TRBD1. CDR3 length equals 16 residues. V lost 5 bases and J lost 4; bases outside the gene matches: 10. CDR1 and CDR2 (germline): LNHDA, SQIVND (reference sequence). The DNA for the CDR3 is TGTGCCAGTAGTCCAGGGGACAGGGGCTCGGGCACTGAAGCTTTCTTT. Protein: CASSPGDRGSGTEAFF.

Here the CDR3 DNA reads TGTGCCAGCTTAGACAGCGAGAGCTCCTACAATGAGCAGTTCTTC. It yields the protein CASLDSESSYNEQFF. V is TRBV2 and J is TRBJ2-1; a possible D gene is TRBD1 (5 bases). Trimming stripped 8 bases from V and 0 bases from J, with 14 bases between. The CDR3 has 15 residues. In germline, CDR1 is SNHLY, CDR2 FYNNEI.

The rearrangement joins TRBV10-3 to TRBJ1-2, with D tentatively TRBD1 (5 bases). Germline V lookup: CDR1 ENHRY, CDR2 SYGVKD. The CDR3 runs 14 residues. Deletions cut 2 bases from V and 4 bases from J, with 11 bases between. In nucleotides, the CDR3 is TGTGCCATCAGTGAGGGAGTGGGGCTCTATGGCTACACCTTC. It specifies CAISEGVGLYGYTF.

The rearrangement uses TRBV7-8 and TRBJ1-2, with D possibly matching TRBD1 (6 bases). This CDR3 comprises 17 residues. The germline V and J ends were trimmed by 2 bases and 0 bases, with 16 bases remaining between them. CDR1 and CDR2 from the germline V gene are SGHVS and FQNEAQ. The CDR3 loop reads CASSLQAGATANYGYTF. The CDR3 DNA reads as TGTGCCAGCAGCTTACAAGCAGGGGCGACAGCTAACTATGGCTACACCTTC.

This clonotype was detected only a few times. The chain joins TRBV6-5 to TRBJ2-7, with D perhaps matching TRBD2 (6 bases). This CDR3 contains 15 residues. Germline CDR1 reads MNHEY; CDR2 reads SVGAGI. V lost 1 base and J 9 bases, leaving 19 bases between the germline ends. The CDR3 here is CASSYFGISNGGQYF. For the CDR3, the DNA is TGTGCCAGCAGTTACTTCGGGATCTCTAACGGGGGGCAGTACTTC.

The rearrangement links TRBV5-1 to TRBJ1-2; possible D gene TRBD1, 6 bases. CDR1 and CDR2 from the germline V gene are SGHRS and YFSETQ. Trimming took 4 bases from V and 2 from J, leaving 15 bases between them. CDR3 size: 15 residues. This chain's CDR3 is CASSPSGTYNYGYTF. In DNA form, the CDR3 reads TGCGCCAGCAGCCCCTCCGGGACATACAACTATGGCTACACCTTC.

This chain uses TRBV3-1 with TRBJ1-2; no clear D gene. Trimming pared 4 bases from V and 4 bases from J, leaving 19 bases between. Germline-derived CDR1 and CDR2 are LGHDT and YNNKEL (reference sequence). CDR3 size: 16 residues. This CDR3 is CASSLFSATTGYGYTF. CDR3 bases: TGTGCCAGCAGCCTATTCTCGGCAACAACGGGCTATGGCTACACCTTC. Based on the CDR3 plus reference TRBV3-1 and TRBJ1-2, the full variable domain is DTAVSQTPKYLVTQMGNDKSIKCEQNLGHDTMYWYKQDSKKFLKIMFSYNNKELIINETVPNRFSPKSPDKAHLNLHINSLELGDSAVYFCASSLFSATTGYGYTFGSGTRLTVV.

This clonotype was seen a handful of times. The rearrangement uses TRBV3-1 and TRBJ2-7; D unresolved. V lost 3 bases and J lost 7, with 7 bases in between. There are 11 residues in the CDR3. The germline CDR1 and CDR2 sequences are LGHDT and YNNKEL (reference sequence). The CDR3 coding sequence is TGTGCCAGCAGCCAGTTGTGGGAGCAGTACTTC. Translation: CASSQLWEQYF.

Only a few counts were recorded for this clonotype. The V call is TRBV21-1, the J call TRBJ1-5. TRBV21-1 is a pseudogene. The CDR3 runs 12 residues. CDR3 coding DNA: TGTGCCAGCATATATAGCAATCAGCCCCAGCATTTT. It yields the protein CASIYSNQPQHF.

This clonotype was observed a few times. The V and J genes are TRBV6-5 and TRBJ1-2; 9 nucleotides match TRBD1. The CDR3 is made up of 16 amino acids. With V trimmed by 5 bases and J by 8 bases, 15 bases remained unmatched. Germline V gene lookup returns CDR1 MNHEY and CDR2 SVGAGI. The CDR3 spells CASSRLYSQGAGGYTF. The CDR3 coding sequence is TGTGCCAGCAGTCGACTGTATTCACAGGGGGCGGGCGGCTACACCTTC.

The rearrangement joins TRBV2 to TRBJ2-3, with 10 bases identical to TRBD2. CDR1 and CDR2 from the germline V gene are SNHLY and FYNNEI. This CDR3 region has 16 residues. The J segment lost 1 base and the V segment lost 7 bases, leaving 8 bases of the junction unmatched. CDR3 amino acids: CASTGLAVRGTDTQYF. CDR3 DNA sequence: TGTGCCAGCACCGGACTAGCGGTAAGGGGCACAGATACGCAGTATTTT. Filled out from reference TRBV2 and TRBJ2-3, the complete variable domain reads EPEVTQTPSHQVTQMGQEVILRCVPISNHLYFYWYRQILGQKVEFLVSFYNNEISEKSEIFDDQFSVERPDGSNFTLKIRSTKLEDSAMYFCASTGLAVRGTDTQYFGPGTRLTVL.

The chain recombines TRBV6-2 or TRBV6-3 with TRBJ2-5, with 11 bases fitting TRBD2. The better agreement between TRBJ2-7 and the DNA end casts doubt on the J call. The CDR3 covers 18 residues. CDR1 is MNHEY and CDR2 is SVGEGT in the germline V gene. The CDR3 region is CASSAASSGRNSRHEQYF. The CDR3 DNA sequence: TGTGCCAGCAGCGCCGCCTCTAGCGGGAGGAATAGCCGCCACGAGCAGTACTTC.

This sequence joins TRBV10-1 and TRBJ2-7, with D unresolved. The V and J ends lost 0 bases and 2 bases respectively, with 8 bases between them. Germline CDR1 reads WNHNN; CDR2 reads SYGVQD (reference sequence). There are 14 residues in the CDR3. The CDR3 sequence: CASSESSPPYEQYF. The CDR3 bases are TGCGCCAGCAGTGAGTCTTCCCCCCCCTACGAGCAGTACTTC.

The chain combines TRBV21-1 with TRBJ2-4; the tabulated D call, TRBD1, remains unverified against the DNA. TRBV21-1 constitutes a pseudogene. The CDR3 is made up of 19 amino acids. For the CDR3, the DNA is TGTGCCAGCAGCAAAGTTAGGGAGAGGGAAAGAGGGGACAAAAACATTCAGTACTTC. Protein sequence: CASSKVRERERGDKNIQYF.